Listed here are 27 T cell receptor beta chains from one sample, sequenced in a study of blood T cell repertoires in COVID-19. The data were produced by immunoSEQ multiplex PCR, yet TCRdb's version contains in-frame clones alone and is incomplete. Of some 130,000 clones in the sample, roughly 80% are singletons; the top ten hold approximately 11%. The material sequenced was peripheral blood. The receptors shown here come from a man in his sixties who had recovered from COVID-19.

The CDR3 protein is CASSSLGRTTYEQYF. CDR3 nucleotide sequence: TGTGCCAGCAGTTCCTTGGGACGGACTACCTACGAGCAGTACTTC. The gene calls are TRBV27 and TRBJ2-7; maybe TRBD2 (6 bases). This CDR3 spans 15 amino acids. Germline loops: CDR1 MNHEY, CDR2 SMNVEV (reference sequence). Between the trimmed V and J ends, which lost 4 bases and 2 bases, there was a span of 15 bases.

This clone was detected ten times or more. This chain links TRBV7-9 with TRBJ2-2; TRBD1 matches 10 bases. The CDR3 runs to 15 residues. Germline V lookup: CDR1 SEHNR, CDR2 FQNEAQ (reference sequence). V lost 5 bases and J lost 4; bases outside the gene matches: 4. The CDR3 region is CASSPWTGGTGELFF. The DNA of the CDR3 is TGTGCCAGCAGCCCCTGGACAGGGGGCACCGGGGAGCTGTTTTTT.

This clone was detected only a few times. The V gene is TRBV19, the J gene TRBJ2-1, with D possibly TRBD2 on 6 matching bases. Germline values: CDR1 LNHDA, CDR2 SQIVND (reference sequence). V was clipped by 6 bases and J by 6 bases, with 21 bases between them. This CDR3 region has 16 residues. The CDR3 sequence is CASSSTGDGGFNEQFF. In DNA form, the CDR3 reads TGTGCCAGTAGCTCAACAGGAGATGGGGGGTTCAATGAGCAGTTCTTC.

The genes are TRBV28 and TRBJ1-2; 9 bases line up with TRBD1. CDR3 length: 16 residues. CDR1 and CDR2 from the germline V gene are MDHEN and SYDVKM. The junction had 9 bases not matched to a gene; V was cut back by 5 bases and J by 2 bases. This chain's CDR3 is CASSVVGGQGNYGYTF. DNA of the CDR3: TGTGCCAGCAGTGTCGTAGGAGGACAGGGGAACTATGGCTACACCTTC.

This sequence joins TRBV7-2 and TRBJ1-1; no definite D call. The V and J ends lost 10 bases and 5 bases respectively, with 11 bases between them. This CDR3 has 11 residues. Germline V lookup: CDR1 SGHTA, CDR2 FQGNSA. DNA for the CDR3: TGTGCCATCCCACTCGTGACTGAAGCTTTCTTT. Translating it yields CAIPLVTEAFF.

CDR3 protein: CASSQEAGRRLVTEAFF. The CDR3 region has the DNA TGCGCCAGCAGCCAAGAAGCAGGGCGGAGATTAGTTACTGAAGCTTTCTTT. The chain recombines TRBV4-1 with TRBJ1-1; D is possibly TRBD1 (5 bases). Germline V gene lookup returns CDR1 MGHRA and CDR2 YSYEKL. CDR3 length: 17 residues. Trimming left V 0 bases short and J 5 bases short, with 19 bases between.

V usage is TRBV25-1 and J usage is TRBJ1-6; perhaps TRBD1 as D (5 bases). With 3 bases removed from V and 8 bases from J, the gap between germline ends came to 11 bases. Looked up from germline, CDR1 is MGHDK and CDR2 is SYGVNS. The CDR3 has 14 amino acids. The CDR3 DNA follows: TGTGCCAGCAGTGATTGGAGGGGCTATTCACCCCTCCACTTT. As protein: CASSDWRGYSPLHF.

This clone was picked up a small number of times. The V gene is TRBV5-4, the J gene TRBJ2-2; possible D gene TRBD1, 6 bases. CDR3 length: 14 amino acids. V was trimmed by 0 bases and J by 4 bases, leaving 7 bases between them. CDR1 SGHNT and CDR2 YYREEE come from the germline V gene (reference sequence). The CDR3 protein is CASSLGGGTGELFF. The DNA for the CDR3 is TGTGCCAGCAGCTTGGGAGGGGGCACCGGGGAGCTGTTTTTT.

The genes are TRBV12-1 and TRBJ1-2. TRBV12-1 is a pseudogene locus. The CDR3 runs to 14 residues. The CDR3 loop reads CASSKSTGVDGYTF. The CDR3 DNA reads as TGTGCCAGCAGCAAATCTACCGGAGTGGATGGCTACACCTTC.

V and J are TRBV5-4 and TRBJ2-3; 9 bases agree with TRBD2. Germline loops: CDR1 SGHNT, CDR2 YYREEE (reference sequence). The V gene end was trimmed by 6 bases and the J gene end by 1 base; junction bases not matched to a gene: 6. The length of the CDR3 is 15 residues. The CDR3 bases are TGTGCCAGCAAGGCGGGAGGGGGGGGCACAGATACGCAGTATTTT. It translates to CASKAGGGGTDTQYF.

The chain has TRBV5-1 and TRBJ2-3; 8 positions match TRBD1. The V gene's germline CDR1 is SGHRS and CDR2 YFSETQ. The CDR3 runs 16 residues. The trim removed 0 bases at V and 2 bases at J, leaving 5 bases unmatched. The CDR3 bases are TGCGCCAGCAGCTTGGCCAGCCAGGGGGCCACAGATACGCAGTATTTT. The encoded protein is CASSLASQGATDTQYF.

The V call is TRBV7-2, the J call TRBJ2-3, with 8 bases aligning to TRBD2. The germline gives CDR1 SGHTA, CDR2 FQGNSA. After removal of 6 bases from V and 6 bases from J, the junction contained 20 bases not matched to a gene. This CDR3 has 18 residues. Written as DNA, the CDR3 is TGTGCCAGCAGTCTTCAGACCCCGCGGGGGGCCGTGGGGGATACGCAGTATTTT. Its protein is CASSLQTPRGAVGDTQYF. Based on the CDR3 plus reference TRBV7-2 and TRBJ2-3, the full variable domain is GAGVSQSPSNKVTEKGKDVELRCDPISGHTALYWYRQSLGQGLEFLIYFQGNSAPDKSGLPSDRFSAERTGGSVSTLTIQRTQQEDSAVYLCASSLQTPRGAVGDTQYFGPGTRLTVL.

The chain is built from TRBV7-2 and TRBJ2-5; 10 bases line up with TRBD2. The CDR3 is made up of 15 amino acids. The V and J ends lost 2 bases and 5 bases, in that order; junction bases with no gene match: 5. The germline V gene encodes CDR1 SGHTA and CDR2 FQGNSA. CDR3 protein: CASSLTRLAGETQYF. CDR3 sequence (DNA): TGTGCCAGCAGCTTAACCAGACTAGCGGGCGAGACCCAGTACTTC.

This clone was found a few times. The V call is TRBV19, the J call TRBJ1-2; 8 nucleotides line up with TRBD1. Germline trimming cut 5 bases from V and 6 bases from J; bases unmatched to any gene: 11. The CDR3 sequence is 15 residues long. Germline loops: CDR1 LNHDA, CDR2 SQIVND (reference sequence). For the CDR3, the DNA is TGTGCCAGTAGTGCCGCCTTGGACAGGGTACATGGCTACACCTTC. The encoded protein is CASSAALDRVHGYTF.

The V gene is TRBV18, the J gene TRBJ2-2; D perhaps matches TRBD1 (5 bases). The germline CDR1 and CDR2 sequences are KGHSH and LQKENI. Trimming cost V 0 bases and J 5 bases, with 7 bases left between them. CDR3 length: 14 amino acids. CDR3 DNA sequence: TGTGCCAGCTCACCACCGAAGGGGACCGGGGAGCTGTTTTTT. Translating it yields CASSPPKGTGELFF.

The chain carries TRBV7-2 and TRBJ1-1, with D unresolved. The CDR3 is 13 amino acids. The ends were cut back, 0 bases at V and 6 bases at J, with 8 bases in the middle. Germline V CDR1 and CDR2: SGHTA, FQGNSA. CDR3 protein: CASSLAQEAEAFF. In DNA form, the CDR3 reads TGTGCCAGCAGCTTAGCTCAGGAGGCTGAAGCTTTCTTT.

This sequence joins TRBV28 and TRBJ2-5; D is ambiguous. The CDR3 extends over 11 amino acids. V was trimmed by 6 bases and J by 7 bases, leaving 9 bases between them. Germline V gene lookup returns CDR1 MDHEN and CDR2 SYDVKM. The CDR3 nucleotides are TGTGCCAGCAGCCCCACCGGGACCCAGTACTTC. Translated, it gives CASSPTGTQYF.

The rearrangement links TRBV30 to TRBJ1-2; no clear D gene. Per the germline V gene, CDR1 is GTSNPN and CDR2 is SVGIG (reference sequence). V was trimmed by 0 bases and J by 11 bases, leaving 13 bases between them. The CDR3 covers 12 residues. CDR3 nucleotide sequence: TGTGCCTGGAGTGTCGAGAGGCGTGGGTACACCTTC. Its protein product is CAWSVERRGYTF.

The chain recombines TRBV9 with TRBJ1-1, with TRBD1 as a possible D gene (5 bases). The CDR3 loop spans 14 amino acids. V lost 6 bases, J lost 1 base, and 13 bases lay in between. From germline, CDR1 is SGDLS and CDR2 YYNGEE. The CDR3 DNA sequence: TGTGCCAGCACCCCGGGGGTACGGAACACTGAAGCTTTCTTT. Its protein is CASTPGVRNTEAFF.

Remarks on this clone: This sample includes further DNA sequences coding for the same CDR3. The chain recombines TRBV3-1 (or the pseudogene TRBV3-2) with TRBJ1-5; D perhaps matches TRBD1 (5 bases). Germline CDR1 LGHDT, CDR2 YNNKEL (reference sequence). This CDR3 has 13 residues. Deletions cut 4 bases from V and 6 bases from J, with 10 bases between. CDR3 loop: CASSPGTVQPQHF. The DNA for the CDR3 is TGTGCCAGCAGCCCAGGGACTGTTCAGCCCCAGCATTTT.

This clone was observed a few times. J is TRBJ2-3 and V is TRBV10-3; D is uncertain. The ends were cut back, 2 bases at V and 6 bases at J, with 9 bases in the middle. The V gene's germline CDR1 is ENHRY and CDR2 SYGVKD. The CDR3 spans 13 residues. Here the CDR3 reads CAISEPLADTQYF. The CDR3, as DNA: TGTGCCATCAGTGAGCCGTTAGCCGATACGCAGTATTTT.

As DNA, the CDR3 is TGTGCCAGTAGTAGCGGCGAGACCCAGTACTTC. The encoded protein is CASSSGETQYF. The V gene is TRBV19, the J gene TRBJ2-5; D ambiguous. CDR3 length: 11 amino acids. Germline CDR1 LNHDA, CDR2 SQIVND (reference sequence). Trimming took 4 bases from V and 5 from J, leaving 5 bases between them.

CDR3 sequence (DNA): TGTGCCTGGAACTACCTTCGGGGGGAGCGGGATGGCTACACCTTC. Its translation: CAWNYLRGERDGYTF. The rearrangement links TRBV30 to TRBJ1-2, with D perhaps matching TRBD1 (5 bases). V shed 4 bases and J shed 6 bases, with 21 bases lying between them. This CDR3 comprises 15 residues. Germline assignment: CDR1 GTSNPN and CDR2 SVGIG (reference sequence). Variable domain in full (rest from reference TRBV30 and TRBJ1-2): SQTIHQWPATLVQPVGSPLSLECTVEGTSNPNLYWYRQAAGRGLQLLFYSVGIGQISSEVPQNLSASRPQDRQFILSSKKLLLSDSGFYLCAWNYLRGERDGYTFGSGTRLTVV.

The chain combines TRBV14 with TRBJ2-5; D call uncertain. The germline V gene encodes CDR1 SGHDN and CDR2 FVKESK. This CDR3 comprises 16 residues. V gave up 4 bases and J gave up 0 bases, with 15 bases separating them. CDR3 DNA sequence: TGTGCCAGCAGCCGCCTAGAGGTAATCGACCAAGAGACCCAGTACTTC. It encodes CASSRLEVIDQETQYF.

The chain combines TRBV19 with TRBJ2-4; D gene unclear. Germline values: CDR1 LNHDA, CDR2 SQIVND (reference sequence). The CDR3 runs to 14 residues. Trimming took off 9 bases at V and 0 bases at J, with 12 bases between the two ends. The CDR3 sequence is CASDEPGAKNIQYF. The CDR3 nucleotides read TGTGCCAGCGACGAACCGGGAGCCAAAAACATTCAGTACTTC.

V and J are TRBV28 and TRBJ1-2; 10 positions match TRBD1. The ends lost 5 bases at V and 6 bases at J; junction bases unmatched: 0. The CDR3 is made up of 12 amino acids. From germline, CDR1 is MDHEN and CDR2 SYDVKM. Here the CDR3 reads CASSGTGDGYTF. For the CDR3, the DNA is TGTGCCAGCAGTGGGACAGGGGATGGCTACACCTTC.

This clone was seen a few times. V usage is TRBV7-9 and J usage is TRBJ1-1; TRBD1 aligns across 7 bases. With 6 bases clipped from V and 5 bases from J, the junction kept 9 bases outside the gene matches. CDR1 and CDR2 from the germline V gene are SEHNR and FQNEAQ (reference sequence). The CDR3 loop spans 14 amino acids. The CDR3 loop is CASRPNRGGTEAFF. Written as DNA, the CDR3 is TGTGCCAGCAGGCCTAACAGGGGCGGAACTGAAGCTTTCTTT. Full variable domain (rest looked up from reference TRBV7-9 and TRBJ1-1): DTGVSQNPRHKITKRGQNVTFRCDPISEHNRLYWYRQTLGQGPEFLTYFQNEAQLEKSRLLSDRFSAERPKGSFSTLEIQRTEQGDSAMYLCASRPNRGGTEAFFGQGTRLTVV.